This TCR beta chain was recorded in a study of T cells in Graves' hyperthyroidism and ophthalmopathy. General observations from the study: Blood also contained most expanded thyroid clonotypes above 0.001.

The germline CDR1 and CDR2 sequences are SGHAT and FQNNGV. V lost 5 bases and J 0 bases, leaving 11 bases between the germline ends. This CDR3 spans 15 amino acids. There were TCR beta CDR3 regions amplified from RNA transcripts. When the TCR CDR3 underwent first-round RT-PCR, the HTBI primer set was used. Via MiXCR, TCRdb re-called the multiplex PCR reads, giving one row per CDR3 protein. The profile shows about 510,000 distinct CDR3 sequences, 14% of them singletons. This clonotype showed up just a few times. Antigen: not known. The source of this sequence is a woman between 35 and 50 years old with Graves' hyperthyroidism. The specimen sequenced was blood. The chain carries TRBV11-2 and TRBJ1-3; maybe TRBD1 (5 bases). The CDR3 DNA follows: TGTGCCAGCAGCCCTAGCCAGGGCTCTGGAAACACCATATATTTT. Residues: CASSPSQGSGNTIYF.